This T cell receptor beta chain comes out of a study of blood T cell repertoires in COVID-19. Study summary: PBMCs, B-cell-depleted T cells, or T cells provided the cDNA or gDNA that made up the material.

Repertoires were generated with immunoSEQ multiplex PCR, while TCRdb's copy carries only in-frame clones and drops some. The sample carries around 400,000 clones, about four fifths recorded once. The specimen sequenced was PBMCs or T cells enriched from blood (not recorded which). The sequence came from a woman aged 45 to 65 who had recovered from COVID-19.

The CDR3 spells CASSSGQGYVQFF. The CDR3 bases are TGTGCCAGCAGCTCAGGACAGGGTTATGTGCAGTTCTTC. The chain couples TRBV11-2 to TRBJ2-1; 8 bases are shared with TRBD1. CDR1 is SGHAT and CDR2 is FQNNGV in the germline V gene. This CDR3 is built from 13 residues. The J segment lost 12 bases and the V segment lost 4 bases, leaving 8 bases of the junction unmatched.